Below, 19 T cell receptor beta chains from the same sample are listed, as sequenced in a study of shared clonotypes between healthy human individuals. Clones were read by immunoSEQ multiplex PCR, and TCRdb kept only the in-frame ones, dropping some. Of about 2 million clones in the sample, 95% were seen once. Material: naive CD4+ T cells sorted from blood. The subset: CD45RA+ positively selected. The receptors derive from a young man in good health.

The V gene is TRBV18, the J gene TRBJ1-1, with D possibly matching TRBD1 (5 bases). The V gene lost 0 bases and the J gene lost 0 bases, with 14 bases spanning the gap. The CDR3 runs to 17 residues. Germline V gene lookup returns CDR1 KGHSH and CDR2 LQKENI. The CDR3 DNA reads TGTGCCAGCTCACCACCGGCAGGGTCCTACATGAACACTGAAGCTTTCTTT. Its translation: CASSPPAGSYMNTEAFF.

The chain is built from TRBV6-5 and TRBJ2-7; TRBD1 agrees at 9 bases. CDR3 length: 14 residues. CDR1 MNHEY and CDR2 SVGAGI come from the germline V gene. With 2 bases clipped from V and 5 bases from J, the junction kept 4 bases outside the gene matches. This CDR3 reads CASSYQGQGDEQYF. CDR3 nucleotides: TGTGCCAGCAGTTACCAGGGACAGGGCGACGAGCAGTACTTC.

To note about this clone: Just one base apart from a much larger clone, this may be a read error. The J gene is TRBJ1-2, the V gene TRBV30; D gene unclear. The V gene lost 2 bases and the J gene lost 5 bases, with 6 bases spanning the gap. Germline CDR1 GTSNPN, CDR2 SVGIG (reference sequence). CDR3 length: 11 residues. The CDR3: CAWSQEYGYTF. The DNA of the CDR3 is TGTGCCTGGAGTCAAGAATATGGCTACACCTTC.

The chain couples TRBV5-1 to TRBJ2-5; TRBD2 agrees at 7 bases. The CDR3 has 13 amino acids. The germline CDR1 and CDR2 sequences are SGHRS and YFSETQ. V lost 7 bases to trimming and J lost 2 bases; unmatched junction nucleotides: 5. The CDR3 bases are TGCGCCAGCGACCCGGGGGGTCAAGAGACCCAGTACTTC. Translating gives CASDPGGQETQYF.

V and J are TRBV19 and TRBJ2-6; 7 nucleotides agree with TRBD2. Germline V gene data show CDR1 as LNHDA and CDR2 as SQIVND (reference sequence). V was clipped by 3 bases and J by 0 bases; unmatched bases: 14. The CDR3 is 20 residues long. Here the CDR3 reads CASSMVRSSGQISGANVLTF. The CDR3 DNA reads as TGTGCCAGTAGTATGGTTCGGAGTAGCGGGCAAATCTCTGGGGCCAACGTCCTGACTTTC. Together with reference TRBV19 and TRBJ2-6, the CDR3 gives the full variable domain: DGGITQSPKYLFRKEGQNVTLSCEQNLNHDAMYWYRQDPGQGLRLIYYSQIVNDFQKGDIAEGYSVSREKKESFPLTVTSAQKNPTAFYLCASSMVRSSGQISGANVLTFGAGSRLTVL.

The rearrangement uses TRBV15 and TRBJ2-7; TRBD2 matches at 9 bases. Per the germline V gene, CDR1 is LNHNV and CDR2 is YYDKDF (reference sequence). The CDR3 length is 15 residues. V gave up 0 bases and J gave up 3 bases; unmatched junction bases: 3. CDR3 sequence: CATSRDMTSGYEQYF. As DNA, the CDR3 is TGTGCCACCAGCAGAGATATGACTAGCGGCTACGAGCAGTACTTC.

About this clone: A much larger clone is a single base away; this may be a read error. The rearrangement uses TRBV6-1 and TRBJ2-6, with D unresolved. CDR3 size: 15 residues. Germline loops: CDR1 MNHNS, CDR2 SASEGT. V was trimmed by 3 bases and J by 0 bases, leaving 6 bases between them. CDR3 residues: CASSETSSGANVLTF. CDR3 in DNA: TGTGCCAGCAGTGAGACGAGCTCTGGGGCCAACGTCCTGACTTTC.

About this clone itself: The identical CDR3 is also encoded by other nucleotide sequences in the sample. The rearrangement uses TRBV7-2 and TRBJ2-5; 8 bases are a match to TRBD1. Losses at the gene ends were 5 bases for V and 5 bases for J; bases not matched to a gene: 10. The CDR3 runs to 15 residues. Germline V CDR1 and CDR2: SGHTA, FQGNSA. CDR3 sequence (DNA): TGTGCCAGCAGCCTCAGGGGGCGCGTGGAGGAGACCCAGTACTTC. Translated, it gives CASSLRGRVEETQYF.

The V and J genes are TRBV6-6 and TRBJ1-5, with unresolved D. CDR3 length: 13 residues. Trimming left V 0 bases short and J 7 bases short, with 7 bases between. In germline, CDR1 is MNHNY, CDR2 SVGAGI (reference sequence). The CDR3 region has the DNA TGTGCCAGCAGTTACTCGTTACAGCAGCCCCAGCATTTT. This encodes CASSYSLQQPQHF.

The chain uses TRBV6-1 and TRBJ2-1, with 8 bases aligning to TRBD2. The germline V gene encodes CDR1 MNHNS and CDR2 SASEGT. CDR3 length: 14 residues. V gave up 6 bases and J gave up 9 bases; unmatched junction bases: 10. The CDR3 sequence: CASRMTGGVAEQFF. CDR3 coding DNA: TGTGCCAGCAGGATGACCGGGGGGGTTGCTGAGCAGTTCTTC.

This chain joins TRBV21-1 and TRBJ2-3; the D call of TRBD2 is as the table states it, not checked on the DNA. TRBV21-1 is reported as a pseudogene. The CDR3 has 17 amino acids. For the CDR3, the DNA is TGTGCCAGCAGCAAACCTTCTACTAGCGGGAGTACAGATACGCAGTATTTT. Residues: CASSKPSTSGSTDTQYF.

This chain joins TRBV4-3 and TRBJ2-7, with TRBD2 identical over 8 bases. V shed 0 bases, J shed 3 bases, and the junction held 1 base outside the gene matches. The CDR3 loop spans 14 amino acids. Germline values: CDR1 LGHNA, CDR2 YSLEER. The CDR3 DNA sequence: TGCGCCAGCAGCCAAGATACTAGCGGCTACGAGCAGTACTTC. As protein: CASSQDTSGYEQYF.

V usage is TRBV25-1 and J usage is TRBJ2-7; 9 bases line up with TRBD1. The germline V gene has CDR1 MGHDK and CDR2 SYGVNS. After removal of 5 bases from V and 4 bases from J, the junction contained 6 bases not matched to a gene. The CDR3 is made up of 14 amino acids. The CDR3 loop reads CASSQTGGSYEQYF. CDR3 nucleotides: TGTGCCAGCAGTCAAACAGGGGGCTCGTACGAGCAGTACTTC.

The chain combines TRBV5-4 with TRBJ1-4; 9 bases are shared with TRBD1. With 0 bases clipped from V and 7 bases from J, the junction kept 4 bases outside the gene matches. The germline CDR1 and CDR2 sequences are SGHNT and YYREEE (reference sequence). CDR3 length: 15 amino acids. CDR3 sequence reads: CASSLAGQGSEKLFF. CDR3 DNA sequence: TGTGCCAGCAGCTTGGCCGGACAGGGGTCTGAAAAACTGTTTTTT.

Worth noting for this clone: A much larger clonotype is one base distant, so this may be a read error. The chain is built from TRBV5-4 and TRBJ1-2; 7 bases agree with TRBD1. This CDR3 is 14 amino acids long. Per germline, CDR1 SGHNT and CDR2 YYREEE (reference sequence). The CDR3 sequence is CASRFRDSTTGHTF. The CDR3 coding sequence is TGTGCCAGCAGATTCCGGGACAGTACTACTGGCCACACCTTC.

This sequence joins TRBV18 and TRBJ2-7; TRBD2 might be the D (5 bases). CDR3 size: 14 residues. Per germline, CDR1 KGHSH and CDR2 LQKENI. With 6 bases removed from V and 0 bases from J, the gap between germline ends came to 12 bases. The CDR3 is CASSRPAGSYEQYF. Here the CDR3 DNA reads TGTGCCAGCTCGAGGCCCGCGGGCTCCTACGAGCAGTACTTC.

The gene calls are TRBV6-6 and TRBJ2-1; D remains unclear. Germline V gene sequence: CDR1 MNHNY, CDR2 SVGAGI (reference sequence). The CDR3 loop spans 14 amino acids. V was shortened by 6 bases and J by 9 bases, with 18 bases between the two germline ends. The CDR3 DNA reads TGTGCCAGCAGCCCTAATCCGATCAGTAGTGAGCAGTTCTTC. Translated: CASSPNPISSEQFF.

V is TRBV30 and J is TRBJ2-2; D is undetermined. The CDR3 length is 12 residues. V was pared by 2 bases and J by 7 bases, with 8 bases between. CDR1 is GTSNPN, CDR2 SVGIG, per germline (reference sequence). The chain's CDR3 is CAWSPDGGELFF. The CDR3 bases are TGTGCCTGGAGTCCAGATGGCGGGGAGCTGTTTTTT. The full variable domain, in which reference TRBV30 and TRBJ2-2 provide the parts outside the CDR3, is SQTIHQWPATLVQPVGSPLSLECTVEGTSNPNLYWYRQAAGRGLQLLFYSVGIGQISSEVPQNLSASRPQDRQFILSSKKLLLSDSGFYLCAWSPDGGELFFGEGSRLTVL.

Details on this clone: A single base separates this from a much larger clone, so it may be a read error. Other DNA sequences in the same sample also yield this CDR3. The genes are TRBV5-1 and TRBJ1-1; D remains unclear. V was trimmed by 2 bases and J by 1 base, leaving 6 bases between them. The CDR3 is made up of 13 amino acids. CDR1 SGHRS and CDR2 YFSETQ come from the germline V gene. This CDR3 is CASSFGGNTEAFF. CDR3 bases: TGCGCCAGCAGCTTCGGAGGGAACACTGAAGCTTTCTTT.